Detailed here is one TCR beta chain. Its target is unknown. Sequenced by immunoSEQ multiplex PCR; TCRdb stores in-frame clones only, minus some. The top ten hold approximately 5.1% of the sample, which has around 18,000 clones, roughly 82% seen once. The data derive from a study of graft-versus-host responses after intestinal transplantation. Study summary: All recipients were transplanted with multivisceral, liver-intestinal, or isolated intestinal grafts. Anti-thymocyte globulin induction preceded two to four years of tacrolimus and steroid maintenance in all recipients.

Study results and caveats: Recipient bone marrow held GvH clones, some seen earlier in ileum or blood. Circulating GvH clones peaking coincided with falling HvG clones soon after transplant.

Investigators treated the graft tissue so that it released intraepithelial and lamina propria lymphocytes. The sample here was ileum tissue, taken 17 days after transplant. The clonotype comes from a human patient who received an intestinal transplant, so some T cells may come from the graft donor.

The CDR3 DNA follows: TGCGCCAGCAGCTTGGAGGAGGCGATCTCCTACGAGCAGTACTTC. Translation: CASSLEEAISYEQYF. The V call is TRBV5-1, the J call TRBJ2-7; TRBD2 is a possible D gene (5 bases). The germline CDR1 and CDR2 sequences are SGHRS and YFSETQ. Trimming stripped 0 bases from V and 0 bases from J, with 10 bases between. There are 15 residues in the CDR3.